The source of this T cell receptor (beta chain) is a study of regulatory T cells in long-lasting Graves disease. Through Arm-PCR of CDR3 regions and iRepertoire HTBI primers, TCR beta libraries were built. Each CDR3 protein is one row after TCRdb ran MiXCR on the multiplex PCR reads. Here the sample spans approximately 360,000 distinct CDR3 sequences, approximately 23% being singletons. Time point described: persistent/refractory GD, antithyroid drugs over 5 years with positive TRAb. From PBMCs, RNA was extracted and then used to make the TCR library. This clonotype has just a few counts. Specimen: peripheral blood mononuclear cells (PBMCs), collected when the disease was refractory, from a patient treated with antithyroid drugs. This sequence was found in a woman in her forties with Graves disease.

The CDR3 DNA reads as TGTGCCATCAGTGAGTCCGGGACAGGGACTTACGAGCAGTACTTC. This gives the protein CAISESGTGTYEQYF. The rearrangement uses TRBV10-3 and TRBJ2-7; 9 positions match TRBD1. J lost 4 bases, V lost 0 bases, and 4 bases had no gene match. CDR3 size: 15 residues. CDR1 and CDR2 (germline): ENHRY, SYGVKD.